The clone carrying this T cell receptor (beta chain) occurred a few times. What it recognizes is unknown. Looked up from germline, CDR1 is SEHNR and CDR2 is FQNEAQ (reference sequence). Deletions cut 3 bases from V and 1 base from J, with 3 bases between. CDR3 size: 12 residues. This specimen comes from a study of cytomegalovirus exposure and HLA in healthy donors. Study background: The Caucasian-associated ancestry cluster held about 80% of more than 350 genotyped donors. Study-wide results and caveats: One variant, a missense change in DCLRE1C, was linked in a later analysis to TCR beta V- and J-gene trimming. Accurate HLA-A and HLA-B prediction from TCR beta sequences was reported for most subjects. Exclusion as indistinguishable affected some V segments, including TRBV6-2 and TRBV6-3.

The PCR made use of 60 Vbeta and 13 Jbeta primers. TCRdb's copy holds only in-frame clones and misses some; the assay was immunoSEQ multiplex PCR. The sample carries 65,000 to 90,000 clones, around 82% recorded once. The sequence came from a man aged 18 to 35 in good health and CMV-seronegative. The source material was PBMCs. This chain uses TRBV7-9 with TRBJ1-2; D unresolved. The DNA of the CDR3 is TGTGCCAGCAGCTTCATTAACTATGGCTACACCTTC. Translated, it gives CASSFINYGYTF.